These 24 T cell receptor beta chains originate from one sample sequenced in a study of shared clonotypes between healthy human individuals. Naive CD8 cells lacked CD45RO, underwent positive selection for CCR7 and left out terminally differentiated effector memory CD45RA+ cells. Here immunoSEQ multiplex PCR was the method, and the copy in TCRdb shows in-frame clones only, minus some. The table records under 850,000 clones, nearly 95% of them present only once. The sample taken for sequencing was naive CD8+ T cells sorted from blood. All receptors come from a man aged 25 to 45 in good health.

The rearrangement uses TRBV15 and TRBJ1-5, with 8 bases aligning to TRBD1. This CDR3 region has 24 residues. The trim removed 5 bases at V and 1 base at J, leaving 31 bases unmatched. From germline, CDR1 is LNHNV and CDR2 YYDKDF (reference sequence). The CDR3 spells CATSLEIDDRGVPLMAKSNQPQHF. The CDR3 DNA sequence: TGTGCCACCAGCCTCGAGATCGATGACAGGGGCGTTCCTCTCATGGCCAAAAGCAATCAGCCCCAGCATTTT. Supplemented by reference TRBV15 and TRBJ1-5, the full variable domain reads DAMVIQNPRYQVTQFGKPVTLSCSQTLNHNVMYWYQQKSSQAPKLLFHYYDKDFNNEADTPDNFQSRRPNTSFCFLDIRSPGLGDTAMYLCATSLEIDDRGVPLMAKSNQPQHFGDGTRLSIL.

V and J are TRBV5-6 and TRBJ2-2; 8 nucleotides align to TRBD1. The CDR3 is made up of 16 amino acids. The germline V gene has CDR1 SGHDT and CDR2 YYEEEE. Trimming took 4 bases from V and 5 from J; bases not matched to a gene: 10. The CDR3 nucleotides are TGTGCCAGCAGCCGCGGTGGGACAGGATTGACCGGGGAGCTGTTTTTT. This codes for CASSRGGTGLTGELFF.

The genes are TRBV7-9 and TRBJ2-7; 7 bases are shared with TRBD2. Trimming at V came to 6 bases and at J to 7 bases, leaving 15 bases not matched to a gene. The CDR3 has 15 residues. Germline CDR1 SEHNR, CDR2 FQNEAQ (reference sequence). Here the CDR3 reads CASSGGLVQLGEQYF. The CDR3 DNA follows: TGTGCCAGCAGTGGCGGACTAGTCCAACTGGGGGAGCAGTACTTC.

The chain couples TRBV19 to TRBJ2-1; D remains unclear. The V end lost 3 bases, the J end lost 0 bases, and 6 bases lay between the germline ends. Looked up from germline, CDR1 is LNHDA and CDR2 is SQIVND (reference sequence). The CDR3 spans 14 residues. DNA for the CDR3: TGTGCCAGTAGTATCGACATCTCCTACAATGAGCAGTTCTTC. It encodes CASSIDISYNEQFF.

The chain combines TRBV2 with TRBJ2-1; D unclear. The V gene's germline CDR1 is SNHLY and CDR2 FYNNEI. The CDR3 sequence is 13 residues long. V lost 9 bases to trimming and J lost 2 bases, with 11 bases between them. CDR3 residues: CARLTPPYNEQFF. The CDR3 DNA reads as TGTGCCAGGTTGACCCCCCCCTACAATGAGCAGTTCTTC. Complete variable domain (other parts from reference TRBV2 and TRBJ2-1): EPEVTQTPSHQVTQMGQEVILRCVPISNHLYFYWYRQILGQKVEFLVSFYNNEISEKSEIFDDQFSVERPDGSNFTLKIRSTKLEDSAMYFCARLTPPYNEQFFGPGTRLTVL.

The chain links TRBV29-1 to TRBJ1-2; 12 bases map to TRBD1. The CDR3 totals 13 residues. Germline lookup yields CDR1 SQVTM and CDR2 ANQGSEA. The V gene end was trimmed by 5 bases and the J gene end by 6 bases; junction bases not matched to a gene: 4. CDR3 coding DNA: TGCAGCGTTACCGGGACAGGGGGCCATGGCTACACCTTC. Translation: CSVTGTGGHGYTF.

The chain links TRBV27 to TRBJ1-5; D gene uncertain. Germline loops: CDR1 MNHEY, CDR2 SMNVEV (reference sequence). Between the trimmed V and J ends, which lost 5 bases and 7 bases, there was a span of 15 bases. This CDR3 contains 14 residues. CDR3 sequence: CASSASGSGQPQHF. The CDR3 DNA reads TGTGCCAGCAGTGCCTCGGGTTCGGGGCAGCCCCAGCATTTT.

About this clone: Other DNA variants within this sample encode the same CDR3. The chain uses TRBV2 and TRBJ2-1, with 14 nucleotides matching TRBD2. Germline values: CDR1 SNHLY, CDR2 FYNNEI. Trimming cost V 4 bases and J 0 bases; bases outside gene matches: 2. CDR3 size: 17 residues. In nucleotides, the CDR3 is TGTGCCAGCAGTGGGACTAGCGGGAGGAGCTCCTACAATGAGCAGTTCTTC. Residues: CASSGTSGRSSYNEQFF.

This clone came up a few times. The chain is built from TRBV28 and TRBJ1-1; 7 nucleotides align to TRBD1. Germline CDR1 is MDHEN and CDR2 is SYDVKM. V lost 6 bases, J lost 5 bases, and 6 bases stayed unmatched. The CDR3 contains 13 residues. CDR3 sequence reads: CASSRQGSTEAFF. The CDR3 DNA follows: TGTGCCAGCAGCAGACAGGGTTCTACTGAAGCTTTCTTT.

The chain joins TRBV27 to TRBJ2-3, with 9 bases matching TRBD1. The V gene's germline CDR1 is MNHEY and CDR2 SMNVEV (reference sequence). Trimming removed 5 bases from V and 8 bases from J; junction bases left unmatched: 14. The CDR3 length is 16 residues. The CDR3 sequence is CASSNTGTGFSSTQYF. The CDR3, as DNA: TGTGCCAGCAGTAACACCGGGACAGGGTTTAGTAGTACGCAGTATTTT.

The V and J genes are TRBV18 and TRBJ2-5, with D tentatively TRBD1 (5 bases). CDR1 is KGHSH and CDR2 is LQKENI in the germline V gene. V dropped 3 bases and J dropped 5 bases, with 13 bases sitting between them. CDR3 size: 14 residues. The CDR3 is CASSPLGVRETQYF. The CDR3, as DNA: TGTGCCAGCTCACCCCTAGGGGTGCGGGAGACCCAGTACTTC.

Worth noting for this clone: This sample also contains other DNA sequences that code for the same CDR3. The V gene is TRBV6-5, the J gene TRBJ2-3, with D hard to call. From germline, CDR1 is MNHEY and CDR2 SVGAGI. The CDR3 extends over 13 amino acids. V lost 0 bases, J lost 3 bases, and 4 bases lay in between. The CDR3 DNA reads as TGTGCCAGCAGTTACTCGTTTACAGATACGCAGTATTTT. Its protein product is CASSYSFTDTQYF.

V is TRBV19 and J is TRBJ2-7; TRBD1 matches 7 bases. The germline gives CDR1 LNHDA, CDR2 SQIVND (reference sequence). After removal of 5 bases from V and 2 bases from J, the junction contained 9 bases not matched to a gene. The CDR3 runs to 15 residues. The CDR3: CASSSDPGTAYEQYF. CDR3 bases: TGTGCCAGTAGTTCCGACCCCGGGACAGCCTACGAGCAGTACTTC.

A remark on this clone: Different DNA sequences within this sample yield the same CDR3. In nucleotides, the CDR3 is TGTGCCAGCAGCGTGAGCGGAGACTACGAGCAGTACTTC. This encodes CASSVSGDYEQYF. The chain carries TRBV7-9 and TRBJ2-7; perhaps TRBD2 as D (5 bases). Germline CDR1 is SEHNR and CDR2 is FQNEAQ (reference sequence). This CDR3 contains 13 residues. Trimming stripped 5 bases from V and 3 bases from J, with 11 bases between.

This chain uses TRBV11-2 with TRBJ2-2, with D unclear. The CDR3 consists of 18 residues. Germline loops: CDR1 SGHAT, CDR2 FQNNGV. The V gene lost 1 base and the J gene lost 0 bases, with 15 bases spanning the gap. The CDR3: CASSLVRLNLPNTGELFF. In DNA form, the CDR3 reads TGTGCCAGCAGCTTAGTTCGGCTGAACTTACCGAACACCGGGGAGCTGTTTTTT.

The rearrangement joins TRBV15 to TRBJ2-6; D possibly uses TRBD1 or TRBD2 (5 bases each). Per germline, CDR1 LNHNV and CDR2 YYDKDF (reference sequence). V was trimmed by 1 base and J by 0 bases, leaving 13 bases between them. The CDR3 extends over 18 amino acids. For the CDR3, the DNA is TGTGCCACCAGCAGAGTAGGGGAGATACTCTCTGGGGCCAACGTCCTGACTTTC. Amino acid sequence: CATSRVGEILSGANVLTF.

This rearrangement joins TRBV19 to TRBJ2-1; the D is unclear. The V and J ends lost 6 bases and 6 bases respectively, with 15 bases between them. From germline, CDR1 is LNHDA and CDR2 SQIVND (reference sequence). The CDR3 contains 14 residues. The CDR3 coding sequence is TGTGCCAGTAGACCATACGAGTTTGGCAATGAGCAGTTCTTC. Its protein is CASRPYEFGNEQFF.

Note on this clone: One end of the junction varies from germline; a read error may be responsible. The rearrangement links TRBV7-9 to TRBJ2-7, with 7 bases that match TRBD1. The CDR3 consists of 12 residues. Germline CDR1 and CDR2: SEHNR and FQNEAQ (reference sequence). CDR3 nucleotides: TGTGCCAGCAGCCATGGGACAGAGTCCCCCGACTTC. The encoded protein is CASSHGTESPDF.

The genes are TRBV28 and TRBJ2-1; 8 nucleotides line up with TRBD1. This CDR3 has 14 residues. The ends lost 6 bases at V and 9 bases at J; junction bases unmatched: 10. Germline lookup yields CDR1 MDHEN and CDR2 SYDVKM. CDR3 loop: CASSSRTGWGEQFF. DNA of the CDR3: TGTGCCAGCAGCTCAAGGACAGGGTGGGGTGAGCAGTTCTTC.

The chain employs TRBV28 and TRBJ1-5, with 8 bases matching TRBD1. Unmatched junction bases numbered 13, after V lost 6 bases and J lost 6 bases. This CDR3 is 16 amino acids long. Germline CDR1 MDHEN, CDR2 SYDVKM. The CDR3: CASRTRTGQLGQPQHF. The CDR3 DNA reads TGTGCCAGCAGGACAAGGACAGGGCAATTAGGTCAGCCCCAGCATTTT.

The CDR3 here is CASSIPQGVAYEQYF. The CDR3 coding sequence is TGTGCCAGCAGCATACCACAGGGGGTGGCCTACGAGCAGTACTTC. The rearrangement uses TRBV7-9 and TRBJ2-7; 8 nucleotides align to TRBD1. Germline CDR1 reads SEHNR; CDR2 reads FQNEAQ (reference sequence). V dropped 5 bases and J dropped 2; count of bases not matched to a gene: 8. This CDR3 spans 15 amino acids.

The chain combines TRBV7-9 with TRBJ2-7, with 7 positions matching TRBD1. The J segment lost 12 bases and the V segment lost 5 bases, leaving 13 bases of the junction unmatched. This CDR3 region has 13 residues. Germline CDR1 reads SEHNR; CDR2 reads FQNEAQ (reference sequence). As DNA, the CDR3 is TGTGCCAGCAGCCTAGAATTCACAGGGGTATGGTACTTC. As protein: CASSLEFTGVWYF.

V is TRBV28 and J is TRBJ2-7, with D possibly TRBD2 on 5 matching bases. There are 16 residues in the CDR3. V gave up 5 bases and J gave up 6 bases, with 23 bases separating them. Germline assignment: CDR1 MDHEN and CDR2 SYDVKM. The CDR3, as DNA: TGTGCCAGCAGTACCTTGAGCGGACGGCGTTGGATCGAGCAGTACTTC. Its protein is CASSTLSGRRWIEQYF.

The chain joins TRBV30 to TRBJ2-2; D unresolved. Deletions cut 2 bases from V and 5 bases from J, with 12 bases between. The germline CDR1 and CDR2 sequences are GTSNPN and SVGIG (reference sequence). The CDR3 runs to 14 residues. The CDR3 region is CAWSFSFSTGELFF. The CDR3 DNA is TGTGCCTGGAGTTTTAGTTTTTCGACCGGGGAGCTGTTTTTT.